This is a list of T cell receptor beta chains from one sample in a study of blood T cells in healthy people across ages. TCRdb fed the 5' RACE reads into MiXCR, producing one record per CDR3 protein. The data contain about 940,000 distinct CDR3 sequences, roughly 48% of them singletons. Sequenced material: blood. Receptors were obtained from a man younger than 45 in good health. CDR3s include the opening cysteine and the closing phenylalanine or tryptophan. The order of the fields is J gene, V gene, CDR3 length, CDR3 protein.

>TRBJ2-1|TRBV27|12
CASSSRASEQFF
>TRBJ2-1|TRBV20-1|11
CSATHPTGQFF
>TRBJ2-1|TRBV28|15
CASSGATRGKETQFF
>TRBJ2-7|TRBV7-8|14
CASRPQTGTYEQYF
>TRBJ2-1|TRBV5-1|14
CASSLVLAAHEQFF
>TRBJ2-3|TRBV5-6|14
CASSLRLRIDTQYF
>TRBJ1-1|TRBV20-1|15
CSAIPELMVNTEAFF
>TRBJ1-1|TRBV4-2|16
CASSQELGQMNTEAFF
>.|TRBV7-3|14
CASSPTPGLDEQYF
>TRBJ2-3|TRBV5-1|11
CASTGRDTQYF
>TRBJ2-1|TRBV7-2|14
CASSPLFRVYEQFF
>TRBJ1-4|TRBV6-5|12
CASSRHDEKLFF
>.|TRBV6-5|13
CASRPTDTYEQYF
>.|TRBV5-1|14
CASRVRDGFYEQYF
>TRBJ2-7|TRBV25-1|11
CASSVSAEQYF
>TRBJ1-2|TRBV5-1|13
CASSLEEGYGYTF
>TRBJ2-1|TRBV27|15
CASGRAGGIFNEQFF
>TRBJ2-7|TRBV28|13
CASSLSGGNEQYF
>TRBJ2-1|TRBV7-2|15
CASSTSSGGYNEQFF
>TRBJ2-2|TRBV7-9|17
CASSFSGDRSNTGELFF
>TRBJ2-7|TRBV29-1|15
CSVRAGGQPYNEQYF
>TRBJ2-7|TRBV18|15
CASSPPSRDTYEQYF
>TRBJ2-5|TRBV29-1|14
CSVATGTGQETQYF
>TRBJ1-2|TRBV12-3/TRBV12-4|13
CASSLDTGYGYTF
>TRBJ2-2|TRBV5-1|16
CAGSAGTGRNTGELFF
>TRBJ2-3|TRBV9|16
CASSVDRDTSTDTQYF
>TRBJ2-7|TRBV7-2|15
CASSFQVAGTYEQYF
>TRBJ2-5|TRBV4-3|15
CASLGGGLDEETQYF
>TRBJ1-1|TRBV20-1|11
CSTTGRTEAFF
>TRBJ2-3|TRBV29-1|14
CSVGSRGYTDAQYF
>TRBJ2-1|TRBV20-1|14
CSAPQAGVYNEQFF
>TRBJ2-5|TRBV11-3|14
CASSLMARQETQYF
>TRBJ2-7|TRBV20-1|13
CSARTSGVFSKYF
>TRBJ2-3|TRBV27|16
CASSLSGGGHTDTQYF
>.|TRBV6-6|16
CATLRRLAGNGETQYF
>TRBJ2-5|TRBV20-1|15
CSARDLRGNMETQYF
>TRBJ2-7|TRBV7-9|13
CATERGDSYEQYF
>TRBJ2-5|TRBV5-1|13
CASSSQGQETQYF
>TRBJ2-3|TRBV20-1|15
CSASLGRGGPDTQYF
>TRBJ2-7|TRBV5-1|14
CASSSMDLTYEQYF
>TRBJ1-1|TRBV6-5|14
CASSARQGWTEAFF
>.|TRBV12-3/TRBV12-4|13
CASTRSSYNEQYF
>TRBJ2-2|TRBV2|14
CASSGVKRGGELFF
>TRBJ2-3|TRBV20-1|17
CSARDPPASGATDTQYF
>TRBJ2-7|TRBV18|16
CASSPLGTGAFYEQYF
>TRBJ2-2|TRBV12-3/TRBV12-4|15
CASSTQGTWVGELFF
>TRBJ2-3|TRBV3-1|14
CASSQGAGTDTQYF
>TRBJ1-1|TRBV27|14
CASGHGRVNTEAFF
>TRBJ2-1|TRBV14|14
CASSRGALYNEQFF
>TRBJ2-7|TRBV30|11
CAWNYGDEQYF
>TRBJ1-1|TRBV10-3|16
CAISGAEEGPNTEAFF
>TRBJ1-2|TRBV19|14
CASQNTGIDYGYTF
>TRBJ2-1|TRBV12-3/TRBV12-4|16
CASSFRSGGQHNEQFF
>TRBJ2-3|TRBV7-2|12
CASTLSTGTQYF
>TRBJ2-7|TRBV12-3/TRBV12-4|11
CASSADYEQYF
>TRBJ2-6|TRBV29-1|17
CSVEVTRGTSGANVLTF
>TRBJ1-2|TRBV6-6|12
CASSRDRGGYTF
>TRBJ2-6|TRBV6-2/TRBV6-3|19
CASSYSRGGLPSGANVLTF
>TRBJ2-1|TRBV27|12
CASISKNNEQFF